This note documents a single T cell receptor (beta chain) sequence. The antigen is not known. No conserved phenylalanine or tryptophan is present at the end of the CDR3, so a read error is the likely explanation. The DNA is left out, because the CDR3 cannot be placed on it with certainty; the CDR3 is given as TCRdb lists it. A mixed TRB-A/B primer pool amplified rearranged TRB by multiplex touch-down PCR. TCRdb recomputed calls from the multiplex PCR reads with MiXCR, one row per CDR3 protein. The table includes about 6,700 distinct CDR3 sequences, roughly 20% detected once. The sample comes from a study of T cell repertoires in aging, cancer and after chemotherapy. Findings and limits, study-wide: Immunological memory after chemotherapy cannot be judged from the repertoire data.

Amplification of TCR beta used genomic DNA extracted from peripheral blood. The clonotype was recovered from a human donor with a blood cancer. What was sequenced was blood.

CDR3 sequence reads: CASRRLAG. This chain connects TRBV6-2 or TRBV6-3 to TRBJ2-7; the table assigns TRBD2, which was not confirmed against the DNA. The CDR3 region is 8 residues in length, termini included. CDR1 and CDR2 from the germline V gene are MNHEY and SVGEGT.